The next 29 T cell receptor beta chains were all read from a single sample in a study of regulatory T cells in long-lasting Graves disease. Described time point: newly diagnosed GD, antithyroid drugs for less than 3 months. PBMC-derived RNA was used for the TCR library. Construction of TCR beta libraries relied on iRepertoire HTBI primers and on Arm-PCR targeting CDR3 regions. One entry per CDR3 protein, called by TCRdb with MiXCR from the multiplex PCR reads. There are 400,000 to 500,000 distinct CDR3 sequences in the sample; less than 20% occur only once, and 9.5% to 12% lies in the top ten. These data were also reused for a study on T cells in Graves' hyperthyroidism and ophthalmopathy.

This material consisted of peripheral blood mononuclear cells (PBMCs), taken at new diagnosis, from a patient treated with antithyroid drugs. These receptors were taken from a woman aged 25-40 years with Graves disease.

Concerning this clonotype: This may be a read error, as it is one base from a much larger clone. The DNA for the CDR3 is TGCGCCAGCAGCTTGGGGTCGGCCAGGGAAAATGAAAAACTGTTTTTT. The encoded protein is CASSLGSARENEKLFF. This rearrangement joins TRBV5-1 to TRBJ1-4, with D perhaps matching TRBD1 (5 bases). Germline values: CDR1 SGHRS, CDR2 YFSETQ. V was cut by 0 bases and J by 5 bases, with 14 bases left in between. There are 16 residues in the CDR3.

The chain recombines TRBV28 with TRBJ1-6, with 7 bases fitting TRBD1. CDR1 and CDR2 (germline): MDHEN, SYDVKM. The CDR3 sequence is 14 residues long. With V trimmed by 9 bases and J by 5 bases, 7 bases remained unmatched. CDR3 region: CASALGTDNSPLHF. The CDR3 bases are TGTGCCAGTGCACTCGGGACAGATAATTCACCCCTCCACTTT. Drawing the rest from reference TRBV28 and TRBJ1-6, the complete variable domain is DVKVTQSSRYLVKRTGEKVFLECVQDMDHENMFWYRQDPGLGLRLIYFSYDVKMKEKGDIPEGYSVSREKKERFSLILESASTNQTSMYLCASALGTDNSPLHFGNGTRLTVT.

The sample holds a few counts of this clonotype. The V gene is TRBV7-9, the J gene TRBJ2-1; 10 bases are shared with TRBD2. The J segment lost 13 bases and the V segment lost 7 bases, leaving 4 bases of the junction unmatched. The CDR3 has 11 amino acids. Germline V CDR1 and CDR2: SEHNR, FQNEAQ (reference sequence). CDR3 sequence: CASNLAGVQFF. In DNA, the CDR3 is TGTGCCAGCAATCTAGCGGGAGTTCAGTTCTTC.

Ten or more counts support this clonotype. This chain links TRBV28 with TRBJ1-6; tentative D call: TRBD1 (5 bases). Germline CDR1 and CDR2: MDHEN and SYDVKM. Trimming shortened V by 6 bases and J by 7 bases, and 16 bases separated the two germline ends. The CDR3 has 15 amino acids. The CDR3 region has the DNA TGTGCCAGCAGCACCCCCACCGGGGCAAATTCACCCCTCCACTTT. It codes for CASSTPTGANSPLHF.

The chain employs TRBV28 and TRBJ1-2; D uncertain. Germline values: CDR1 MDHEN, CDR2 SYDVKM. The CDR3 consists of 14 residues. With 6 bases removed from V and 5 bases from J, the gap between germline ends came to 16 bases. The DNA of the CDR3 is TGTGCCAGCAGGGCCCCCGGGCCCTCTTATGGCTACACCTTC. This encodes CASRAPGPSYGYTF.

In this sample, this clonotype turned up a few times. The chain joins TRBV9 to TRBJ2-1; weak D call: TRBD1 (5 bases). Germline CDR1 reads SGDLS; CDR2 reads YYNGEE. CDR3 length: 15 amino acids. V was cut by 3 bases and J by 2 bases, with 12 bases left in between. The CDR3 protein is CASSAAGRPYNEQFF. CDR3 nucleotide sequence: TGTGCCAGCAGCGCTGCAGGGCGGCCCTACAATGAGCAGTTCTTC.

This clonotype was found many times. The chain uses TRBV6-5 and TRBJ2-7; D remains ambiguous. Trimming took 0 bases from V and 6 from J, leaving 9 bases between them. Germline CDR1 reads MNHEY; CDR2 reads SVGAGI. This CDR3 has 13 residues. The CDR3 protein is CASSYSPRAEQYF. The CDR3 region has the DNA TGTGCCAGCAGTTACTCCCCTCGGGCCGAGCAGTACTTC.

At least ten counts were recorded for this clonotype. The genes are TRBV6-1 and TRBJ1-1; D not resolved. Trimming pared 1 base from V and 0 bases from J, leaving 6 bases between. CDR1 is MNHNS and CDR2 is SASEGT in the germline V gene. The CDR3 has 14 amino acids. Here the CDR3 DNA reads TGTGCCAGCAGTGAAGGCGGATTGAACACTGAAGCTTTCTTT. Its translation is CASSEGGLNTEAFF.

CDR3 sequence reads: CASSFGSTGYYNEQFF. As DNA, the CDR3 is TGCGCCAGCAGCTTCGGGAGCACCGGTTACTACAATGAGCAGTTCTTC. This chain connects TRBV5-1 to TRBJ2-1, with a possible D match to TRBD2 (6 bases). V gave up 2 bases and J gave up 3 bases, with 15 bases separating them. The CDR3 sequence is 16 residues long. Germline CDR1 is SGHRS and CDR2 is YFSETQ.

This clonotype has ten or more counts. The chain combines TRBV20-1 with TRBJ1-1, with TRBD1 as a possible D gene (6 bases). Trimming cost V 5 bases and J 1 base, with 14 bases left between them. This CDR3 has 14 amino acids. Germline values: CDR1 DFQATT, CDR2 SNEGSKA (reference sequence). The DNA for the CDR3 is TGCAGTGCTCGAAGGGGGGGGGGGAACACTGAAGCTTTCTTT. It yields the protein CSARRGGGNTEAFF.

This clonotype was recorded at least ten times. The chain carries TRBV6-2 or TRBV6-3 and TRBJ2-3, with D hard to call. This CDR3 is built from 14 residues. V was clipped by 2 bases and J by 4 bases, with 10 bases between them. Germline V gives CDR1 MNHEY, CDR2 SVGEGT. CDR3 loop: CASSYSLVPDTQYF. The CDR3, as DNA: TGTGCCAGCAGTTACAGCCTAGTGCCAGATACGCAGTATTTT.

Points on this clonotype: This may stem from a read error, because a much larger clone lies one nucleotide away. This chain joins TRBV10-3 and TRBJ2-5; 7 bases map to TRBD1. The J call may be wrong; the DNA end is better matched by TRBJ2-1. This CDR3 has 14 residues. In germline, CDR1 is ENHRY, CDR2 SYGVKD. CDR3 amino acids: CAISQGESQETQFF. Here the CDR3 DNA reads TGTGCCATCAGCCAGGGGGAGAGCCAAGAGACCCAGTTCTTC.

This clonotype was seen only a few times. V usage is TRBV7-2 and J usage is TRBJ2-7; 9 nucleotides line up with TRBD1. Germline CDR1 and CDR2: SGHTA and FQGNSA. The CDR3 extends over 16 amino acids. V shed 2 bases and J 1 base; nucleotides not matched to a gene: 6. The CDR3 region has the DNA TGTGCCAGCAGCTTATTAGCCGGGACAGGGTCCTACGAGCAGTACTTC. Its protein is CASSLLAGTGSYEQYF.

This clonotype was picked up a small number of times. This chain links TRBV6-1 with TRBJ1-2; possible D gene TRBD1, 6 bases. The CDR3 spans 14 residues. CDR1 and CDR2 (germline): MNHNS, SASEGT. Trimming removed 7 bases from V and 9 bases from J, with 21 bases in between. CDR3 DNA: TGTGCCAGCACCACTGTGGGGGACACCGGCCGCTACACCTTC. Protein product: CASTTVGDTGRYTF.

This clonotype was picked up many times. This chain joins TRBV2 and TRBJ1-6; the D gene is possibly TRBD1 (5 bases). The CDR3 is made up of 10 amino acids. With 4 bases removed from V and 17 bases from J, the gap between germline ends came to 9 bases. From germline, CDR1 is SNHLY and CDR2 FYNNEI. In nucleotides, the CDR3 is TGTGCCAGCAGTGGAAGGGGTTTCCACTTT. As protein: CASSGRGFHF.

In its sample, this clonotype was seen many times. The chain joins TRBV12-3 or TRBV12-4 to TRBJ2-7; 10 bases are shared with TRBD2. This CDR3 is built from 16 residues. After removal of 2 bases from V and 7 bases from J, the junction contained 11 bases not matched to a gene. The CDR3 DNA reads TGTGCCAGCAGTTTAAGGACTAGCGGCGATCGCGAAGAGCAGTACTTC. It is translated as CASSLRTSGDREEQYF.

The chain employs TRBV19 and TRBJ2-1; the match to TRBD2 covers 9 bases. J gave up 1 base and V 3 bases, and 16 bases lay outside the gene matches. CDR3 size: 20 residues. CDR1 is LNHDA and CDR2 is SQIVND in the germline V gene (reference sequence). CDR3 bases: TGTGCCAGTAGTATGATTGGACTAGCGTCAACCAGAACATCCTACAATGAGCAGTTCTTC. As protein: CASSMIGLASTRTSYNEQFF.

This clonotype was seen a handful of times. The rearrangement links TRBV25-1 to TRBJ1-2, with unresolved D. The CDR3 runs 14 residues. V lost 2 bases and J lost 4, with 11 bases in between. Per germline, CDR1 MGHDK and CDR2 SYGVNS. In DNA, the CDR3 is TGTGCCAGCAGTGAAGGTTTTGCCTTCTATGGCTACACCTTC. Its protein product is CASSEGFAFYGYTF.

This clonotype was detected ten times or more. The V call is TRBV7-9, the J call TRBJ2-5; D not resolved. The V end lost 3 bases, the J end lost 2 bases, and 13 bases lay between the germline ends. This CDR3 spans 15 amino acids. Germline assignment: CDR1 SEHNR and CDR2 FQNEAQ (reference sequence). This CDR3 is CASSFFSVPQETQYF. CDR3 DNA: TGTGCCAGCAGCTTTTTTTCGGTCCCTCAAGAGACCCAGTACTTC.

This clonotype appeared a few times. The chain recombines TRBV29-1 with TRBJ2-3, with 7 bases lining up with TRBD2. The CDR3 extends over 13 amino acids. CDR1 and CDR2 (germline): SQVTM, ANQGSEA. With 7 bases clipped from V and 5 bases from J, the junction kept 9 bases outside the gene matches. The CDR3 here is CSGTGGVLDTQYF. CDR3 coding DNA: TGCAGCGGCACTGGGGGGGTTCTAGATACGCAGTATTTT.

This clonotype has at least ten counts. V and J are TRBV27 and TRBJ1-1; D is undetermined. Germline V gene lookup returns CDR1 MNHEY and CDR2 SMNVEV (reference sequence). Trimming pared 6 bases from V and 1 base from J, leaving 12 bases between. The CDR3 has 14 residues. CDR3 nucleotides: TGTGCCAGCAGCCCTGAACTGACGAACACTGAAGCTTTCTTT. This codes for CASSPELTNTEAFF.

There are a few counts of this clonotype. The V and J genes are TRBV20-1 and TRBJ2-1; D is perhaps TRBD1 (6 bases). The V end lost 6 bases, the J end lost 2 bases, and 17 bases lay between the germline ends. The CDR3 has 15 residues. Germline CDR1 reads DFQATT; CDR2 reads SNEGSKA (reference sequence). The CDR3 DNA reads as TGCAGTGCGCGCCCCGGCAGGGGCCCCTACAATGAGCAGTTCTTC. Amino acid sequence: CSARPGRGPYNEQFF.

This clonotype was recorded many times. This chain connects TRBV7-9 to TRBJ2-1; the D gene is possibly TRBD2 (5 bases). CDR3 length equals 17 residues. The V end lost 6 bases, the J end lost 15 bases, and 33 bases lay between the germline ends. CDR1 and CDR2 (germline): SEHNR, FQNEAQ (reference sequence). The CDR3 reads CASSHGPGSPLSPSRFF. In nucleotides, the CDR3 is TGTGCCAGCAGTCACGGGCCGGGGTCCCCCCTTAGTCCCTCGCGGTTCTTC.

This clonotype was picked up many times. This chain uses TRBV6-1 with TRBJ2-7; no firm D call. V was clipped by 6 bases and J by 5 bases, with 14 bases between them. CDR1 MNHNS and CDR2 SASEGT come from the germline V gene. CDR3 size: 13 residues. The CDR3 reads CASRRVRTHEQYF. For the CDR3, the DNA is TGTGCCAGCAGACGGGTGCGAACCCACGAGCAGTACTTC.

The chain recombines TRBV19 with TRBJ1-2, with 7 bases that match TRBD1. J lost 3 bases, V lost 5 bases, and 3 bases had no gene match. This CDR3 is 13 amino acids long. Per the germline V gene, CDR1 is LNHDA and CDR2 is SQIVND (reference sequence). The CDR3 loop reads CASSAGTDYGYTF. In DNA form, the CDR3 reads TGTGCCAGTAGTGCCGGGACAGACTATGGCTACACCTTC.

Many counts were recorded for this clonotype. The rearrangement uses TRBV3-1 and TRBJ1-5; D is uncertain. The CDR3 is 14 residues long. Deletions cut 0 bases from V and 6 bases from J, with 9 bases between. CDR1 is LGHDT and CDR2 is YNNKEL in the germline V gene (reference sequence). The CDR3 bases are TGTGCCAGCAGCCAAGACGGAGGGCCTCAGCCCCAGCATTTT. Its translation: CASSQDGGPQPQHF. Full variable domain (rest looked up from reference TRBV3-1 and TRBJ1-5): DTAVSQTPKYLVTQMGNDKSIKCEQNLGHDTMYWYKQDSKKFLKIMFSYNNKELIINETVPNRFSPKSPDKAHLNLHINSLELGDSAVYFCASSQDGGPQPQHFGDGTRLSIL.

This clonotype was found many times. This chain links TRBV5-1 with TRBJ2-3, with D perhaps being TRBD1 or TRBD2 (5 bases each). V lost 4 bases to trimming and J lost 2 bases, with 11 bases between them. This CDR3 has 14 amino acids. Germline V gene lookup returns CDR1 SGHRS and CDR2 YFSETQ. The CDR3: CASSGGEYTDTQYF. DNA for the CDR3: TGCGCCAGCAGCGGGGGAGAGTACACAGATACGCAGTATTTT.

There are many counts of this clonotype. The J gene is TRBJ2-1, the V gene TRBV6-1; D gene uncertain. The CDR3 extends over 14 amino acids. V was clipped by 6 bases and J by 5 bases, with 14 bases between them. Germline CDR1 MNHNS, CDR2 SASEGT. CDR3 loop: CASRVIESDNEQFF. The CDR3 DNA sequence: TGTGCCAGCAGGGTCATAGAGTCGGACAATGAGCAGTTCTTC.

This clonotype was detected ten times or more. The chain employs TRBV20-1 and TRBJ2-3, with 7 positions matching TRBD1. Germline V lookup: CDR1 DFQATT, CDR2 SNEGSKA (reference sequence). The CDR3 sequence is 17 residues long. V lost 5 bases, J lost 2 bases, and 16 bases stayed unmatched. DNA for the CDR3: TGCAGTGCTGTTACCATTATCCCGGGACAGAACACAGATACGCAGTATTTT. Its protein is CSAVTIIPGQNTDTQYF.